Each of the 13 T cell receptor beta chains below was sequenced from the same sample in a study of blood T cell repertoires in COVID-19. Produced via immunoSEQ multiplex PCR; TCRdb's table is partial and in-frame only. Of fewer than 500,000 clones in the sample, about 90% were seen once. The specimen was PBMCs or T cells enriched from blood (not recorded which). The receptors here all came from a man aged 30 to 39 who had recovered from COVID-19.

This clone was detected only a few times. In the same sample, other DNA sequences code for this CDR3. J is TRBJ1-1 and V is TRBV5-1; TRBD1 is a possible D gene (5 bases). Per the germline V gene, CDR1 is SGHRS and CDR2 is YFSETQ. V lost 0 bases to trimming and J lost 1 base, with 7 bases between them. The CDR3 has 14 residues. The chain's CDR3 is CASSLAGGNTEAFF. CDR3 bases: TGCGCCAGCAGCTTGGCCGGGGGGAACACTGAAGCTTTCTTT.

The CDR3 DNA reads TGTGCCAGCAGTCTCGACAGGGCCTCCTACAATGAGCAGTTCTTC. As protein: CASSLDRASYNEQFF. The V and J genes are TRBV6-5 and TRBJ2-1, with 7 bases fitting TRBD1. Germline V lookup: CDR1 MNHEY, CDR2 SVGAGI. Trimming cost V 5 bases and J 0 bases; bases outside gene matches: 4. CDR3 length: 15 residues.

This clone turned up a few times. The chain is built from TRBV5-8 and TRBJ2-5; TRBD1 agrees at 10 bases. This CDR3 has 15 amino acids. Germline trimming cut 3 bases from V and 5 bases from J; bases unmatched to any gene: 7. CDR1 SGHTS and CDR2 YDEGEE come from the germline V gene. CDR3: CASSSRTGGEETQYF. The CDR3 DNA reads TGTGCCAGCAGCTCCCGGACAGGGGGGGAGGAGACCCAGTACTTC.

The V and J genes are TRBV7-2 and TRBJ2-1; 10 nucleotides line up with TRBD2. V lost 3 bases and J lost 7; bases outside the gene matches: 6. Germline CDR1 is SGHTA and CDR2 is FQGNSA. The CDR3 sequence is 15 residues long. In nucleotides, the CDR3 is TGTGCCAGCAGCTTTTTAGCGGGGGGTCGGAATGAGCAGTTCTTC. This sequence encodes CASSFLAGGRNEQFF.

This clone was counted once. The chain uses TRBV19 and TRBJ1-2; a possible D gene is TRBD1 (6 bases). The CDR3 is 15 residues long. V lost 3 bases to trimming and J lost 4 bases, with 15 bases between them. CDR1 and CDR2 from the germline V gene are LNHDA and SQIVND (reference sequence). CDR3 bases: TGTGCCAGTAGTATTTTTCCGACAGGCCCCTATGGCTACACCTTC. This gives the protein CASSIFPTGPYGYTF.

This sequence joins TRBV4-2 and TRBJ1-1, with D perhaps TRBD1 (5 bases). V lost 6 bases and J lost 5, with 16 bases in between. CDR1 and CDR2 from the germline V gene are LGHNA and YNFKEQ. The CDR3 runs to 14 residues. Here the CDR3 reads CASSVFMGGTEAFF. In DNA, the CDR3 is TGTGCCAGCAGTGTTTTCATGGGGGGTACTGAAGCTTTCTTT.

V usage is TRBV2 and J usage is TRBJ2-5, with D perhaps TRBD1 (6 bases). The V end was cut by 6 bases, the J end by 5 bases, with 13 bases between. The CDR3 totals 13 residues. Per the germline V gene, CDR1 is SNHLY and CDR2 is FYNNEI. The CDR3, as DNA: TGTGCCAGCAGCCAGGGGCTCGGTGAGACCCAGTACTTC. Its protein is CASSQGLGETQYF.

This chain uses TRBV5-4 with TRBJ1-2, with 8 bases aligning to TRBD1. This CDR3 region has 14 residues. V lost 3 bases to trimming and J lost 7 bases; unmatched junction nucleotides: 8. The germline V gene encodes CDR1 SGHNT and CDR2 YYREEE (reference sequence). CDR3 protein: CASSSGQGIGGYTF. DNA for the CDR3: TGTGCCAGCAGCTCAGGACAGGGAATAGGTGGCTACACCTTC. The full variable domain, in which reference TRBV5-4 and TRBJ1-2 provide the parts outside the CDR3, is ETGVTQSPTHLIKTRGQQVTLRCSSQSGHNTVSWYQQALGQGPQFIFQYYREEENGRGNFPPRFSGLQFPNYSSELNVNALELDDSALYLCASSSGQGIGGYTFGSGTRLTVV.

This chain uses TRBV7-2 with TRBJ1-1; D remains unclear. This CDR3 comprises 14 residues. Trimming shortened V by 1 base and J by 6 bases, and 12 bases separated the two germline ends. Germline lookup yields CDR1 SGHTA and CDR2 FQGNSA. The CDR3 region has the DNA TGTGCCAGCAGCTTAGTAACAAGTGTGGCTGAAGCTTTCTTT. It is translated as CASSLVTSVAEAFF.

The rearrangement uses TRBV2 and TRBJ2-7, with D perhaps TRBD2 (5 bases). The CDR3 is 13 residues long. Germline V lookup: CDR1 SNHLY, CDR2 FYNNEI. Trimming cost V 8 bases and J 2 bases, with 13 bases left between them. CDR3 nucleotides: TGTGCCAGCGGATCGGGGTTTACCTACGAGCAGTACTTC. It is translated as CASGSGFTYEQYF.

This clone has only one observation. The gene calls are TRBV9 and TRBJ2-7; D remains ambiguous. V was clipped by 0 bases and J by 5 bases, with 15 bases between them. The CDR3 loop spans 15 amino acids. Germline-derived CDR1 and CDR2 are SGDLS and YYNGEE. This CDR3 is CASSVGPTLMDEQYF. The DNA of the CDR3 is TGTGCCAGCAGCGTAGGACCGACTCTAATGGACGAGCAGTACTTC. Full variable domain (outside the CDR3, taken from reference TRBV9 and TRBJ2-7): DSGVTQTPKHLITATGQRVTLRCSPRSGDLSVYWYQQSLDQGLQFLIQYYNGEERAKGNILERFSAQQFPDLHSELNLSSLELGDSALYFCASSVGPTLMDEQYFGPGTRLTVT.

The chain links TRBV7-8 to TRBJ2-1; TRBD2 agrees at 7 bases. CDR3 length: 15 residues. CDR1 SGHVS and CDR2 FQNEAQ come from the germline V gene. Trimming at V came to 5 bases and at J to 8 bases, leaving 12 bases not matched to a gene. This CDR3 is CASSRAGPNIDEQFF. CDR3 DNA sequence: TGTGCCAGCAGCCGAGCGGGGCCAAACATCGATGAGCAGTTCTTC.

This chain connects TRBV28 to TRBJ1-5; D uncertain. There are 10 residues in the CDR3. Trimming removed 10 bases at V and 5 bases at J, with 6 bases between. Germline V gene data show CDR1 as MDHEN and CDR2 as SYDVKM. CDR3 residues: CATSDQPQHF. CDR3 sequence (DNA): TGTGCCACCTCAGATCAGCCCCAGCATTTT. Filled out from reference TRBV28 and TRBJ1-5, the complete variable domain reads DVKVTQSSRYLVKRTGEKVFLECVQDMDHENMFWYRQDPGLGLRLIYFSYDVKMKEKGDIPEGYSVSREKKERFSLILESASTNQTSMYLCATSDQPQHFGDGTRLSIL.